Here is one TCR beta chain with its context. These data are taken from a study of patients and donors after allogeneic stem cell transplantation. TCRdb independently ran MiXCR on the RT-PCR reads; one entry per CDR3 protein. The sample carries about a million distinct CDR3 sequences, approximately 19% recorded once. CDR3 size: 15 residues. V lost 6 bases, J lost 2 bases, and 9 bases stayed unmatched. Sequenced material: blood, either unsorted or a sorted T cell fraction (not recorded which). The clonotype originates from a human donor who was either an allogeneic HSCT recipient or a stem cell or donor lymphocyte infusion donor (not recorded which). It is not recorded whose cells these are; they may come from a transplant donor. The chain has TRBV12-3 or TRBV12-4 and TRBJ2-7, with 8 bases matching TRBD1. This chain's CDR3 is CASSPPRTGPYEQYF. The DNA of the CDR3 is TGTGCCAGCAGCCCCCCCCGGACAGGGCCCTACGAGCAGTACTTC.